What follows is one T cell receptor (beta chain) and its context. Its antigen is currently unknown. The sample is drawn from a study of cytomegalovirus exposure and HLA in healthy donors. General study results and limits: Per a later analysis, about 15,000 TCR beta sequences showed association with HLA alleles at 0.05 false discovery rate. The productive fraction for most TCR beta V segments was about 87% or about 30% in an earlier analysis.

The germline V and J ends were trimmed by 6 bases and 3 bases, with 15 bases remaining between them. Germline lookup yields CDR1 MNHEY and CDR2 SMNVEV (reference sequence). The CDR3 spans 14 residues. 60 Vbeta and 13 Jbeta primers were used in PCR. Produced via immunoSEQ multiplex PCR; TCRdb's table is partial and in-frame only. The listing contains roughly 90,000 clones. Sequences were obtained from PBMCs. This chain joins TRBV27 and TRBJ2-7; no clear D gene. The receptor was isolated from a man over 45 in good health and CMV-seropositive. The DNA of the CDR3 is TGTGCCAGCAGCCGTGGGCCTATCCACTACGAGCAGTACTTC. Translating it yields CASSRGPIHYEQYF.